This T cell receptor beta chain emerged from a study of shared clonotypes between healthy human individuals. Only CD45RO-negative cells positively selected for CCR7 counted as naive CD8 cells, so terminally differentiated effector memory CD45RA+ cells were excluded. Donation came from healthy HIV-negative adults that had no recent acute infections or vaccinations. Germline V gene lookup returns CDR1 MDHEN and CDR2 SYDVKM. The CDR3 covers 18 residues. V lost 3 bases, J lost 0 bases, and 18 bases lay in between. Some clones are missing from TCRdb's copy, which holds only in-frame ones; the method was immunoSEQ multiplex PCR. Of approximately 2,200,000 clones in the sample, just over 90% are singletons; the top ten hold under 2%.

This TCR was recovered from a man between 18 and 35 years old in good health. Some clones in this sample may be carry-over from other donors' samples. The chain links TRBV28 to TRBJ1-5; perhaps TRBD1 as D (6 bases). Sequencing was performed on naive CD8+ T cells from PBMCs. The CDR3 DNA is TGTGCCAGCAGTTTGGACAGAAGGGAGCAATATAGCAATCAGCCCCAGCATTTT. This translates into CASSLDRREQYSNQPQHF.